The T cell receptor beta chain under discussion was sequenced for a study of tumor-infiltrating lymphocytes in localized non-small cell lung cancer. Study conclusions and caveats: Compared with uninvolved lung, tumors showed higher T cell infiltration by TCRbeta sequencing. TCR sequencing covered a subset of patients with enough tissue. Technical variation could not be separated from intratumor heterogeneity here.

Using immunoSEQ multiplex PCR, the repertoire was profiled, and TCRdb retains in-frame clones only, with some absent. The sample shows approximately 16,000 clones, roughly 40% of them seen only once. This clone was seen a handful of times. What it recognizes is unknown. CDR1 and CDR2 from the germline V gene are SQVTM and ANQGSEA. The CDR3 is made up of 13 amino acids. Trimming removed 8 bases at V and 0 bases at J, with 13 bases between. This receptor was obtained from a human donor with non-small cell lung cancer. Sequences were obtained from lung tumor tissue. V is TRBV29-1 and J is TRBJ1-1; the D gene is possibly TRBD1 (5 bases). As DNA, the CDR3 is TGCAGCCTAGGGGAACCCATGAACACTGAAGCTTTCTTT. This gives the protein CSLGEPMNTEAFF.